The T cell receptor beta chain under discussion was sequenced for a study of cytomegalovirus exposure and HLA in healthy donors. The study ran its PCR with 60 Vbeta and 13 Jbeta primers. The table came from immunoSEQ multiplex PCR; TCRdb's copy has only in-frame clones and leaves some out. Here the sample spans 200,000 to 250,000 clones, 75% to 80% being singletons. Comments on this clone: Its antigen is unidentified.

Whole-study results and caveats: Most of the TCR beta V segments (in an earlier analysis) were productive either about 87% or about 30% of the time.

The CDR3 extends over 14 amino acids. Trimming removed 5 bases from V and 4 bases from J, with 12 bases in between. Germline loops: CDR1 SEHNR, CDR2 FQNEAQ (reference sequence). The specimen was PBMCs. The chain links TRBV7-9 to TRBJ1-5, with a possible D match to TRBD1 (5 bases). The clonotype originates from a man aged 18 to 29 in good health and CMV-seronegative. The CDR3 bases are TGTGCCAGCAGCCTAGGGCCAGGGAATCAGCCCCAGCATTTT. As protein: CASSLGPGNQPQHF.